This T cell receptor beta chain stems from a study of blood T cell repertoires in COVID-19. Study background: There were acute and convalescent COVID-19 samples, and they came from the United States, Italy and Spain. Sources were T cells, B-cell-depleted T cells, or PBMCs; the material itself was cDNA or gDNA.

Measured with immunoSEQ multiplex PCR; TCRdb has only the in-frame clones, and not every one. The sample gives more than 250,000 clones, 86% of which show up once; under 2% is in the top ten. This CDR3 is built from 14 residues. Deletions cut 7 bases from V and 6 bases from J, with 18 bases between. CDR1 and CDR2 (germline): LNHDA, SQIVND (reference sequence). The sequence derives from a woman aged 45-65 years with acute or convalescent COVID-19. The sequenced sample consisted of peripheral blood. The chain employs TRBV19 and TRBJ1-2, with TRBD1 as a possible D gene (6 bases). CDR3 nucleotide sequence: TGTGCCAGTATTAATACCCCGCGGGGGCATGGCTACACCTTC. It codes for CASINTPRGHGYTF.